In this sample, the clone carrying this TCR beta chain turned up a few times. This specimen comes from a study of early T cells in non-severe SARS-CoV-2 infection. TCRdb reanalysed the 5' RACE reads using MiXCR and keeps one entry per CDR3 protein. The sample has 65,000 to 95,000 distinct CDR3 sequences; about 14% are singletons. V lost 7 bases, J lost 5 bases, and 5 bases stayed unmatched. The CDR3 totals 13 residues. Germline lookup yields CDR1 MNHNY and CDR2 SVGAGI (reference sequence). Sequenced: whole blood. This TCR derives from an adult who was a healthcare worker with PCR-confirmed SARS-CoV-2 infection or an uninfected control (not recorded which). The chain uses TRBV6-6 and TRBJ2-5, with 9 bases fitting TRBD2. The chain's CDR3 is CASTASGVETQYF. CDR3 sequence (DNA): TGTGCCAGCACGGCTAGCGGGGTTGAGACCCAGTACTTC.